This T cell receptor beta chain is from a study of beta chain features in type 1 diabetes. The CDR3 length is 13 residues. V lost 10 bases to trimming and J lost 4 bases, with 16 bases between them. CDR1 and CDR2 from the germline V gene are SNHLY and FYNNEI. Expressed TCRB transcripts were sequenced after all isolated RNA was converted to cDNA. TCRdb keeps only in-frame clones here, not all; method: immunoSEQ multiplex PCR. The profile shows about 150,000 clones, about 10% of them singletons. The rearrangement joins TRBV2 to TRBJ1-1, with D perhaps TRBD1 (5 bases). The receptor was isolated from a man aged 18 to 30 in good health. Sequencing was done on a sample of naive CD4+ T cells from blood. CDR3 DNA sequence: TGTGCCACCAAGCCAGGGTACGTCACTGAAGCTTTCTTT. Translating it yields CATKPGYVTEAFF.